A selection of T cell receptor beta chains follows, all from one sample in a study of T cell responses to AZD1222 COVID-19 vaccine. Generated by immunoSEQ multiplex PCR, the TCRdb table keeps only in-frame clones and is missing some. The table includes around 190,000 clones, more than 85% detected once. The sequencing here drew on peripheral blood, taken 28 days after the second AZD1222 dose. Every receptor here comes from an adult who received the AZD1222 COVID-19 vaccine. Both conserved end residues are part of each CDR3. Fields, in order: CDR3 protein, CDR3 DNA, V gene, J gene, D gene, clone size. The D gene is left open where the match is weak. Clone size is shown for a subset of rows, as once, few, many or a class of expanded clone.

CDR3aa: CATSDSNGQPQHF
CDR3nt: TGTGCCACCAGTGATTCCAACGGTCAGCCCCAGCATTTT
v_gene: TRBV24-1
j_gene: TRBJ1-5
d_gene: NA
abundance: NA

CDR3aa: CASSRDRRYGYTF
CDR3nt: TGTGCCAGCAGCCGGGACAGGCGGTATGGCTACACCTTC
v_gene: TRBV11-2
j_gene: TRBJ1-2
d_gene: TRBD1
abundance: NA

CDR3aa: CASSTGPGTDTQYF
CDR3nt: TGTGCCAGCTCAACCGGACCCGGCACAGATACGCAGTATTTT
v_gene: TRBV18
j_gene: TRBJ2-3
d_gene: NA
abundance: NA

CDR3aa: CATPPSSLYEQYF
CDR3nt: TGTGCCACCCCTCCGAGTTCCCTCTACGAGCAGTACTTC
v_gene: TRBV6-4
j_gene: TRBJ2-7
d_gene: NA
abundance: NA

CDR3aa: CASSESGRHAETQYF
CDR3nt: TGCGCCAGCAGTGAGTCTGGCCGGCACGCAGAGACCCAGTACTTC
v_gene: TRBV10-1
j_gene: TRBJ2-5
d_gene: NA
abundance: once

CDR3aa: CASSFGTLAQETQYF
CDR3nt: TGTGCCAGCAGCTTTGGGACCCTGGCACAAGAGACCCAGTACTTC
v_gene: TRBV7-2
j_gene: TRBJ2-5
d_gene: NA
abundance: NA

CDR3aa: CSVVVPPRGQETQYF
CDR3nt: TGCAGCGTTGTTGTTCCACCCAGGGGTCAAGAGACCCAGTACTTC
v_gene: TRBV29-1
j_gene: TRBJ2-5
d_gene: NA
abundance: NA

CDR3aa: CASSSSGGYNEQFF
CDR3nt: TGTGCCAGCAGCTCCTCCGGGGGTTACAATGAGCAGTTCTTC
v_gene: TRBV7-6
j_gene: TRBJ2-1
d_gene: NA
abundance: NA

CDR3aa: CASRPGQGNIYEQYF
CDR3nt: TGTGCCAGCAGACCCGGACAGGGGAATATTTACGAGCAGTACTTC
v_gene: TRBV6-5
j_gene: TRBJ2-7
d_gene: TRBD1
abundance: once

CDR3aa: CASSRGGSYNEQFF
CDR3nt: TGTGCCAGCTCACGGGGGGGCTCCTACAATGAGCAGTTCTTC
v_gene: TRBV18
j_gene: TRBJ2-1
d_gene: TRBD2
abundance: NA

CDR3aa: CASTFLGTTDTQYF
CDR3nt: TGTGCCAGTACCTTTTTGGGGACCACAGATACGCAGTATTTT
v_gene: TRBV19
j_gene: TRBJ2-3
d_gene: NA
abundance: NA

CDR3aa: CASSLASTGDHEQYF
CDR3nt: TGCGCCAGCAGCTTGGCCTCGACAGGGGACCACGAGCAGTACTTC
v_gene: TRBV5-1
j_gene: TRBJ2-7
d_gene: TRBD1
abundance: NA